One and the same sample provided the 5 T cell receptor beta chains below, sequenced in a study of blood T cell repertoires in COVID-19 (dated by TCRdb to the early 2020s). Receptors were amplified or captured by the immunoSEQ multiplex PCR assay. In its TCRdb copy, this immuneACCESS table keeps in-frame sequences only and misses some clones. Where compared with another copy, unresolved V genes explain less than half of these, and the others have no known cause. The sample profile shows just under 80,000 clones; 84% of them were found once. The top ten clonotypes cover approximately 12% of the sample. Sequencing input: peripheral blood. The receptors were sampled from a human donor in a cohort sampled during active COVID-19.

V usage is TRBV2 and J usage is TRBJ2-2, with 8 bases fitting TRBD1. The ends lost 7 bases at V and 5 bases at J; junction bases unmatched: 6. The V gene's germline CDR1 is SNHLY and CDR2 FYNNEI. This CDR3 region has 14 residues. The CDR3 bases are TGTGCCAGCAAGGGTGACAGGGGAACCGGGGAGCTGTTTTTT. It translates to CASKGDRGTGELFF.

Worth noting for this clone: No DNA is shown, since the ends of the CDR3 on it are uncertain; the CDR3 is the one TCRdb lists. This chain joins TRBV21-1 and TRBJ1-5; TRBD1, the table's D call, lacks a check against the DNA. TRBV21-1 represents a pseudogene. The CDR3 region is 16 residues in length, termini included. CDR3 sequence reads: CASSKVGQGANQPQHF.

The CDR3: CASKLAGDMDEQFF. DNA of the CDR3: TGTGCCAGTAAACTAGCGGGAGATATGGATGAGCAGTTCTTC. V usage is TRBV19 and J usage is TRBJ2-1, with 11 bases identical to TRBD2. The CDR3 length is 14 residues. Germline V gene sequence: CDR1 LNHDA, CDR2 SQIVND (reference sequence). The J segment lost 8 bases and the V segment lost 7 bases, leaving 7 bases of the junction unmatched.

This chain links TRBV19 with TRBJ2-1; 10 bases line up with TRBD2. Germline lookup yields CDR1 LNHDA and CDR2 SQIVND (reference sequence). The CDR3 loop spans 14 amino acids. Trimming took 11 bases from V and 6 from J; bases not matched to a gene: 10. The CDR3 sequence is CASDSGRIVNEQFF. Written as DNA, the CDR3 is TGTGCCTCCGATAGCGGGAGGATAGTCAATGAGCAGTTCTTC.

The rearrangement uses TRBV7-9 and TRBJ2-3, with D tentatively TRBD2 (6 bases). Germline V CDR1 and CDR2: SEHNR, FQNEAQ (reference sequence). V was cut by 4 bases and J by 2 bases, with 13 bases left in between. CDR3 length: 15 amino acids. The CDR3 nucleotides read TGTGCCAGCAGCTGGGGCGGGACCACCACAGATACGCAGTATTTT. It codes for CASSWGGTTTDTQYF.